Below, one TCR beta chain is given with its context. This entry comes from a study of blood T cell repertoires in COVID-19. On the study more broadly: Sites in the United States, Italy and Spain provided acute and convalescent COVID-19 samples. The cDNA or gDNA used as material had been derived from T cells, B-cell-depleted T cells, or PBMCs.

Those enrolled in Seattle joined during active infection and were followed longitudinally afterward. V lost 4 bases and J lost 1, with 8 bases in between. Germline assignment: CDR1 SGHRS and CDR2 YFSETQ. The CDR3 has 13 residues. This table comes from immunoSEQ multiplex PCR, and its TCRdb copy is limited to in-frame clones, with some not included. The sample lists fewer than 700,000 clones, around 90% occurring once. Sequenced material: peripheral blood. The chain is built from TRBV5-1 and TRBJ1-2; TRBD1 is a possible D gene (5 bases). The sequence derives from a woman in her forties or fifties with COVID-19, enrolled during active disease. Written as DNA, the CDR3 is TGCGCCAGCAGCCACGACAGTAACTATGGCTACACCTTC. Encoded protein: CASSHDSNYGYTF.